One sample yielded the 26 T cell receptor beta chains listed below, sequenced in a study of cytomegalovirus exposure and HLA in healthy donors. Researchers ran the PCR with 60 Vbeta and 13 Jbeta primers. TCRdb's table, derived via immunoSEQ multiplex PCR, lists solely in-frame clones and lacks some. Seen here are roughly 110,000 clones, 65% to 85% observed once, and the top ten hold 2.5% to 3%. Sequences were obtained from PBMCs. The source of these receptors is a male donor in good health and CMV-seropositive.

The chain joins TRBV10-1 to TRBJ2-1, with 7 nucleotides matching TRBD2. Germline V lookup: CDR1 WNHNN, CDR2 SYGVQD (reference sequence). V shed 6 bases, J shed 2 bases, and the junction held 7 bases outside the gene matches. This CDR3 is 15 amino acids long. The DNA for the CDR3 is TGCGCCAGCAGGCGAGCGGGAAGGACCTACAATGAGCAGTTCTTC. Translating it yields CASRRAGRTYNEQFF.

This clone was seen a single time. The chain links TRBV6-6 to TRBJ1-1, with 7 positions matching TRBD1. With V trimmed by 3 bases and J by 6 bases, 4 bases remained unmatched. The CDR3 has 13 residues. CDR1 MNHNY and CDR2 SVGAGI come from the germline V gene (reference sequence). DNA for the CDR3: TGTGCCAGCAGTTATGACAGGGCGGCTGAAGCTTTCTTT. This codes for CASSYDRAAEAFF.

The chain is built from TRBV10-3 and TRBJ2-7; the match to TRBD1 covers 7 bases. CDR3 length equals 15 residues. V was clipped by 6 bases and J by 2 bases; unmatched bases: 10. Germline CDR1 and CDR2: ENHRY and SYGVKD. The DNA of the CDR3 is TGTGCCATCAGCCCACGGACAGGATCAACCTACGAGCAGTACTTC. This encodes CAISPRTGSTYEQYF.

V gene TRBV7-9 combines with J gene TRBJ2-7; 10 bases are shared with TRBD1. CDR1 and CDR2 from the germline V gene are SEHNR and FQNEAQ (reference sequence). The CDR3 is 16 residues long. The V and J ends lost 4 bases and 5 bases, in that order; junction bases with no gene match: 11. The CDR3 bases are TGTGCCAGCAGCTCCCTACGGGACAGGGGCCATCACGAGCAGTACTTC. Its protein product is CASSSLRDRGHHEQYF.

With respect to this clone: One end of the junction is discordant with germline, which a read error may explain. V usage is TRBV7-9 and J usage is TRBJ2-7; no clear D. CDR3 length: 12 residues. CDR1 and CDR2 from the germline V gene are SEHNR and FQNEAQ (reference sequence). The CDR3 bases are TGTTCCAGCAGCTTAACAGCCTACGAGCAGTACTTC. It specifies CSSSLTAYEQYF.

This clone showed up just a few times. The chain joins TRBV30 to TRBJ2-7; the match to TRBD2 covers 9 bases. This CDR3 region has 19 residues. Unmatched junction bases numbered 17, after V lost 2 bases and J lost 0 bases. Germline assignment: CDR1 GTSNPN and CDR2 SVGIG (reference sequence). CDR3 sequence: CAWSSLLGVAGAFSYEQYF. Written as DNA, the CDR3 is TGTGCCTGGAGTTCCCTCCTAGGGGTAGCGGGAGCCTTCTCCTACGAGCAGTACTTC. The entire variable domain, with the rest obtained from reference TRBV30 and TRBJ2-7, is as follows: SQTIHQWPATLVQPVGSPLSLECTVEGTSNPNLYWYRQAAGRGLQLLFYSVGIGQISSEVPQNLSASRPQDRQFILSSKKLLLSDSGFYLCAWSSLLGVAGAFSYEQYFGPGTRLTVT.

This chain links TRBV6-1 with TRBJ2-5; 9 nucleotides agree with TRBD1. The germline V gene has CDR1 MNHNS and CDR2 SASEGT. The V and J ends lost 4 bases and 5 bases, in that order; junction bases with no gene match: 5. The CDR3 loop spans 14 amino acids. CDR3 sequence (DNA): TGTGCCAGCAGTGCACAGGGGGCTGAGGAGACCCAGTACTTC. It is translated as CASSAQGAEETQYF.

The chain joins TRBV9 to TRBJ2-6; D is unclear. Trimming removed 0 bases at V and 0 bases at J, with 7 bases between. Germline-derived CDR1 and CDR2 are SGDLS and YYNGEE. The CDR3 extends over 16 amino acids. The CDR3 sequence: CASSVVTYSGANVLTF. In nucleotides, the CDR3 is TGTGCCAGCAGCGTAGTAACCTACTCTGGGGCCAACGTCCTGACTTTC. The full variable domain, completed using reference TRBV9 and TRBJ2-6, is DSGVTQTPKHLITATGQRVTLRCSPRSGDLSVYWYQQSLDQGLQFLIQYYNGEERAKGNILERFSAQQFPDLHSELNLSSLELGDSALYFCASSVVTYSGANVLTFGAGSRLTVL.

This clone has more than one count but fewer than ten. The chain is built from TRBV6-5 and TRBJ2-7, with 10 bases aligning to TRBD1. V trimming: 6 bases; J trimming: 2 bases; junction bases outside the gene matches: 7. Germline-derived CDR1 and CDR2 are MNHEY and SVGAGI. CDR3 length: 15 residues. This chain's CDR3 is CASSPTGGITYEQYF. The DNA of the CDR3 is TGTGCCAGCAGCCCGACAGGGGGCATAACCTACGAGCAGTACTTC.

This clone is a singleton in its sample. V and J are TRBV6-6 and TRBJ2-3, with 10 bases lining up with TRBD2. This CDR3 is 16 amino acids long. From germline, CDR1 is MNHNY and CDR2 SVGAGI (reference sequence). The V gene end was trimmed by 5 bases and the J gene end by 2 bases; junction bases not matched to a gene: 7. CDR3 nucleotides: TGTGCCAGCAGTACCCTGCTAGCGGGAGTCACAGATACGCAGTATTTT. It codes for CASSTLLAGVTDTQYF.

The rearrangement uses TRBV27 and TRBJ2-7; 8 bases are a match to TRBD2. Trimming cost V 7 bases and J 4 bases; bases outside gene matches: 15. Germline V gene lookup returns CDR1 MNHEY and CDR2 SMNVEV (reference sequence). This CDR3 has 16 amino acids. The CDR3 is CASMPRGGLAEYEQYF. Here the CDR3 DNA reads TGTGCCAGCATGCCTCGGGGGGGTCTAGCGGAATACGAGCAGTACTTC.

The chain has TRBV6-6 and TRBJ2-3; no firm D call. Trimming took 5 bases from V and 7 from J, leaving 10 bases between them. The germline CDR1 and CDR2 sequences are MNHNY and SVGAGI (reference sequence). There are 12 residues in the CDR3. CDR3 protein: CASSPVLYTQYF. The DNA for the CDR3 is TGTGCCAGCAGTCCCGTCCTTTATACGCAGTATTTT.

This chain links TRBV7-3 with TRBJ2-7; 11 nucleotides match TRBD2. The germline V gene encodes CDR1 SGHTA and CDR2 FQGTGA. Unmatched junction bases numbered 5, after V lost 4 bases and J lost 3 bases. CDR3 size: 15 residues. The CDR3 region is CASSSGTSGSYEQYF. The DNA for the CDR3 is TGTGCCAGCAGCTCCGGGACTAGCGGAAGCTACGAGCAGTACTTC. The full variable domain, rest sourced from reference TRBV7-3 and TRBJ2-7, is GAGVSQTPSNKVTEKGKYVELRCDPISGHTALYWYRQSLGQGPEFLIYFQGTGAADDSGLPNDRFFAVRPEGSVSTLKIQRTERGDSAVYLCASSSGTSGSYEQYFGPGTRLTVT.

The V call is TRBV4-3, the J call TRBJ1-3; 10 nucleotides line up with TRBD1. Germline V gene sequence: CDR1 LGHNA, CDR2 YSLEER. J lost 1 base, V lost 2 bases, and 11 bases had no gene match. The CDR3 extends over 19 amino acids. CDR3: CASSQIWTTGQGSGNTIYF. In DNA, the CDR3 is TGCGCCAGCAGCCAAATATGGACAACGGGACAGGGGTCTGGAAACACCATATATTTT.

This clone has only a few counts. The chain couples TRBV2 to TRBJ1-1, with no clear D. The CDR3 sequence is 14 residues long. Trimming left V 0 bases short and J 5 bases short, with 10 bases between. Germline CDR1 and CDR2: SNHLY and FYNNEI. As DNA, the CDR3 is TGTGCCAGCAGTGAAGCGCTTCCGGGGACTGAAGCTTTCTTT. It codes for CASSEALPGTEAFF.

The chain couples TRBV7-2 to TRBJ2-1; 14 bases fit TRBD2. CDR3 length: 18 residues. Germline V lookup: CDR1 SGHTA, CDR2 FQGNSA. V lost 3 bases to trimming and J lost 7 bases; unmatched junction nucleotides: 11. CDR3 DNA: TGTGCCAGCAGCTTGCATGGACTAGCGGGAGGTGGTAAGAATGAGCAGTTCTTC. Residues: CASSLHGLAGGGKNEQFF.

This chain links TRBV9 with TRBJ2-1; 8 nucleotides match TRBD2. V shed 2 bases and J 5 bases; nucleotides not matched to a gene: 9. This CDR3 is built from 16 residues. CDR1 SGDLS and CDR2 YYNGEE come from the germline V gene. Written as DNA, the CDR3 is TGTGCCAGCAGCGTCGCAGGGCGGGGGGCGAACAATGAGCAGTTCTTC. Encoded protein: CASSVAGRGANNEQFF.

This CDR3 is CASSGQGVGYGYTF. Written as DNA, the CDR3 is TGTGCCAGCAGCGGACAGGGGGTTGGCTATGGCTACACCTTC. V is TRBV9 and J is TRBJ1-2; 9 nucleotides agree with TRBD1. Germline CDR1 and CDR2: SGDLS and YYNGEE. J lost 4 bases, V lost 3 bases, and 4 bases had no gene match. The CDR3 has 14 amino acids.

Details on this clone: The junction and the germline gene differ at one end; a read error may be behind it. Here the CDR3 DNA reads TGTGCCAGCAGCTTATCCGACATCGGCCAGGCTGGGCTCTTC. As protein: CASSLSDIGQAGLF. The chain employs TRBV7-9 and TRBJ1-2; no firm D call. Germline V gene data show CDR1 as SEHNR and CDR2 as FQNEAQ (reference sequence). This CDR3 contains 14 residues.

V usage is TRBV4-1 and J usage is TRBJ2-7, with 11 bases matching TRBD2. V dropped 3 bases and J dropped 3; count of bases not matched to a gene: 4. There are 15 residues in the CDR3. The V gene's germline CDR1 is MGHRA and CDR2 YSYEKL. The CDR3: CASSQGTSGDYEQYF. In DNA form, the CDR3 reads TGCGCCAGCAGCCAGGGGACTAGCGGAGACTACGAGCAGTACTTC.

This clone was picked up a small number of times. The rearrangement links TRBV7-9 to TRBJ2-3, with 9 nucleotides matching TRBD2. J gave up 0 bases and V 4 bases, and 2 bases lay outside the gene matches. Germline V CDR1 and CDR2: SEHNR, FQNEAQ (reference sequence). CDR3 size: 15 residues. CDR3 bases: TGTGCCAGCAGCTCTAGCGGGGCCAGCACAGATACGCAGTATTTT. Its protein product is CASSSSGASTDTQYF.

This clone was counted a single time. The chain links TRBV9 to TRBJ2-2; no clear D. Looked up from germline, CDR1 is SGDLS and CDR2 is YYNGEE. Trimming pared 6 bases from V and 0 bases from J, leaving 6 bases between. The CDR3 has 13 residues. CDR3 region: CASMAANTGELFF. The CDR3, as DNA: TGTGCCAGCATGGCAGCGAACACCGGGGAGCTGTTTTTT.

This clone has only a few counts. The V and J genes are TRBV6-1 and TRBJ2-7; 11 positions match TRBD2. Germline CDR1 reads MNHNS; CDR2 reads SASEGT. V dropped 4 bases and J dropped 6; count of bases not matched to a gene: 8. This CDR3 spans 15 amino acids. This CDR3 is CASSGRLAGGREQYF. The CDR3 nucleotides read TGTGCCAGCAGTGGCCGGCTAGCGGGAGGTCGCGAGCAGTACTTC.

A few counts support this clone. V gene TRBV5-1 combines with J gene TRBJ2-5, with 12 positions matching TRBD2. Germline CDR1 SGHRS, CDR2 YFSETQ. The CDR3 is made up of 17 amino acids. The V gene end was trimmed by 3 bases and the J gene end by 5 bases; junction bases not matched to a gene: 11. Written as DNA, the CDR3 is TGCGCCAGCAGCTGGAGGACTAGCGGGATGAAGGGTGAGACCCAGTACTTC. It specifies CASSWRTSGMKGETQYF.

The V and J genes are TRBV5-6 and TRBJ1-4; D may be TRBD1 (5 bases). Germline-derived CDR1 and CDR2 are SGHDT and YYEEEE. The CDR3 is 14 residues long. V was trimmed by 2 bases and J by 3 bases, leaving 8 bases between them. CDR3: CASSFRTPNEKLFF. CDR3 DNA sequence: TGTGCCAGCAGCTTTAGGACACCTAATGAAAAACTGTTTTTT.

The chain has TRBV5-5 and TRBJ1-6; the D is unclear. Germline CDR1 reads SGHKS; CDR2 reads YYEKEE (reference sequence). V was shortened by 5 bases and J by 0 bases, with 15 bases between the two germline ends. The CDR3 loop spans 17 amino acids. DNA for the CDR3: TGTGCCAGCAGTATCACGATCGGTAGCTCCTATAATTCACCCCTCCACTTT. Residues: CASSITIGSSYNSPLHF.